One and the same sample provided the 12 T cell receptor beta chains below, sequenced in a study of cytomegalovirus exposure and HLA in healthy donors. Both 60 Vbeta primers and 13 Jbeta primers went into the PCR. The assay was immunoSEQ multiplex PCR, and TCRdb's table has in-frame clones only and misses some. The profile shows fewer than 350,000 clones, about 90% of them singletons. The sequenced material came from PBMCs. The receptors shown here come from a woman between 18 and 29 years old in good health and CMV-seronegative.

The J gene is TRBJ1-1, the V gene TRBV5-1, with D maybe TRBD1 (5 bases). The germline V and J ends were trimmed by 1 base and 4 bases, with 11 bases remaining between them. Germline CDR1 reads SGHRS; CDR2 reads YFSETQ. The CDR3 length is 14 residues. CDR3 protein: CASSLQGIGTEAFF. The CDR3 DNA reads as TGCGCCAGCAGCTTGCAGGGAATCGGCACTGAAGCTTTCTTT.

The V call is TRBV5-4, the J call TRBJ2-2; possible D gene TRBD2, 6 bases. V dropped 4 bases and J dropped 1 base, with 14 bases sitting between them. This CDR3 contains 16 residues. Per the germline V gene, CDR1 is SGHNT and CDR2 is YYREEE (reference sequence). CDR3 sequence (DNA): TGTGCCAGCAGCCCTCGTATAGCGGTGAACACCGGGGAGCTGTTTTTT. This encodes CASSPRIAVNTGELFF.

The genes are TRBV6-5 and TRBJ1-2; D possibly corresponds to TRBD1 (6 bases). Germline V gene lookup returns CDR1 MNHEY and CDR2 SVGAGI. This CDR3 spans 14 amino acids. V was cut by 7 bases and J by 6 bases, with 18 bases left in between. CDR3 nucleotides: TGTGCCAGCAATCGGGGGGCAGGACTTCATGGCTACACCTTC. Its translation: CASNRGAGLHGYTF.

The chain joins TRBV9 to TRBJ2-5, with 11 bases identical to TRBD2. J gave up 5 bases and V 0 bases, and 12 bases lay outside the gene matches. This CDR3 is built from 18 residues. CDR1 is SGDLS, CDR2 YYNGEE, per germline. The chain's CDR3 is CASSVATDSGGAGETQYF. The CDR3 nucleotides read TGTGCCAGCAGCGTAGCTACGGATAGCGGGGGGGCCGGGGAGACCCAGTACTTC.

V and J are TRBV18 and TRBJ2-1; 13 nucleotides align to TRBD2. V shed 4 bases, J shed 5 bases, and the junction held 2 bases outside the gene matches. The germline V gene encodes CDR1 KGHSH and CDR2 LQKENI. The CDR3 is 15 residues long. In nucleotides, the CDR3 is TGTGCCAGCTCACTAACTAGCGGGGGGGACAATGAGCAGTTCTTC. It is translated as CASSLTSGGDNEQFF.

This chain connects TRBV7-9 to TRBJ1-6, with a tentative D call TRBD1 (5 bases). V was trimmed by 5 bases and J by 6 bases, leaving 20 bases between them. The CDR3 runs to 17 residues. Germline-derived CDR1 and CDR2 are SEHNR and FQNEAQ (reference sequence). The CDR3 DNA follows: TGTGCCAGCAGCCCCCGTGACCCGGGACTCCCTAATTCACCCCTCCACTTT. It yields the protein CASSPRDPGLPNSPLHF.

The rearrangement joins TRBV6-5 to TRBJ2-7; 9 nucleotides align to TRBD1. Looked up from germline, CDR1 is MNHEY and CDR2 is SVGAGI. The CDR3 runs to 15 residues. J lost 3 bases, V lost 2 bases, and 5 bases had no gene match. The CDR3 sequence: CASSYDRGEVYEQYF. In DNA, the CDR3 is TGTGCCAGCAGTTACGACAGGGGGGAGGTCTACGAGCAGTACTTC.

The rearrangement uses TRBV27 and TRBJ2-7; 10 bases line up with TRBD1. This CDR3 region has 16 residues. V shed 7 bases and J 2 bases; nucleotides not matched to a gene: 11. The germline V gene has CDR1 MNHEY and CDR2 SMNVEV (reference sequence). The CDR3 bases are TGTGCCAGCAACTCCGGGACAGGGGTCCCCACCTACGAGCAGTACTTC. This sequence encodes CASNSGTGVPTYEQYF.

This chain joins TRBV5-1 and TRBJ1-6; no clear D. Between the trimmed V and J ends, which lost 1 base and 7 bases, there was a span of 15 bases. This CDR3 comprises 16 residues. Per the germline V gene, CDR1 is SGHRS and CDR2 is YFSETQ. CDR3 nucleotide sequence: TGCGCCAGCAGCTTGACATCCGACACGAGAAATTCACCCCTCCACTTT. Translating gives CASSLTSDTRNSPLHF.

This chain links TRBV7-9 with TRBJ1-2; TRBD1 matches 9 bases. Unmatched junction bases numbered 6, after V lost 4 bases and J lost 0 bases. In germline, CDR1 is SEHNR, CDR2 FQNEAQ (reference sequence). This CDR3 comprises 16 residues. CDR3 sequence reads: CASSYGTGGSNYGYTF. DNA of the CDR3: TGTGCCAGCAGCTACGGAACAGGGGGCTCTAACTATGGCTACACCTTC.

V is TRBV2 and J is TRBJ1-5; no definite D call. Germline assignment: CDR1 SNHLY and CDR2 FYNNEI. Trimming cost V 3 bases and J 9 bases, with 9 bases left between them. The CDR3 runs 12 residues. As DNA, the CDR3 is TGTGCCAGCAGTGAGTCGTTTCGGCCCCAGCATTTT. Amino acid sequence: CASSESFRPQHF.

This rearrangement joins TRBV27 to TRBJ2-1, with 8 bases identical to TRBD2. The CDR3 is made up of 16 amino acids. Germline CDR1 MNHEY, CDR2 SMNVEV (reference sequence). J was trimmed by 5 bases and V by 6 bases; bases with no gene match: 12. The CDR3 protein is CASSFALRTSNNEQFF. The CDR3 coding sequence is TGTGCCAGCAGCTTTGCGCTGAGGACTAGCAACAATGAGCAGTTCTTC.